These 3 T cell receptor beta chains came from one sample sequenced in a study of shared clonotypes between healthy human individuals. Sequencing used immunoSEQ multiplex PCR; TCRdb keeps in-frame clones, though not all of them. The sample has more than 2,000,000 clones, approximately 90% seen once. The sequenced sample consisted of naive CD4+ T cells sorted from blood. Subset reported: CD45RA+ positively selected. These receptors originate from a man between 18 and 29 years old in good health.

The chain couples TRBV19 to TRBJ1-5, with 7 bases aligning to TRBD1. Germline CDR1 reads LNHDA; CDR2 reads SQIVND (reference sequence). CDR3 length: 15 amino acids. With 7 bases clipped from V and 6 bases from J, the junction kept 12 bases outside the gene matches. The CDR3 protein is CASKVEGGEGQPQHF. CDR3 nucleotide sequence: TGTGCCAGTAAGGTGGAAGGGGGCGAGGGTCAGCCCCAGCATTTT.

This chain joins TRBV2 and TRBJ2-2, with 10 bases identical to TRBD2. Germline assignment: CDR1 SNHLY and CDR2 FYNNEI. This CDR3 is 15 amino acids long. Trimming removed 6 bases from V and 4 bases from J; junction bases left unmatched: 5. CDR3 in DNA: TGTGCCAGCAGGGTTACTAGCGGGGTCACCGGGGAGCTGTTTTTT. It is translated as CASRVTSGVTGELFF.

For the CDR3, the DNA is TGTGCCAGCAGAGGAGAGACCCAGTACTTC. Translating gives CASRGETQYF. V usage is TRBV11-2 and J usage is TRBJ2-5, with unresolved D. V was trimmed by 6 bases and J by 4 bases, leaving 3 bases between them. Looked up from germline, CDR1 is SGHAT and CDR2 is FQNNGV. The CDR3 loop spans 10 amino acids.